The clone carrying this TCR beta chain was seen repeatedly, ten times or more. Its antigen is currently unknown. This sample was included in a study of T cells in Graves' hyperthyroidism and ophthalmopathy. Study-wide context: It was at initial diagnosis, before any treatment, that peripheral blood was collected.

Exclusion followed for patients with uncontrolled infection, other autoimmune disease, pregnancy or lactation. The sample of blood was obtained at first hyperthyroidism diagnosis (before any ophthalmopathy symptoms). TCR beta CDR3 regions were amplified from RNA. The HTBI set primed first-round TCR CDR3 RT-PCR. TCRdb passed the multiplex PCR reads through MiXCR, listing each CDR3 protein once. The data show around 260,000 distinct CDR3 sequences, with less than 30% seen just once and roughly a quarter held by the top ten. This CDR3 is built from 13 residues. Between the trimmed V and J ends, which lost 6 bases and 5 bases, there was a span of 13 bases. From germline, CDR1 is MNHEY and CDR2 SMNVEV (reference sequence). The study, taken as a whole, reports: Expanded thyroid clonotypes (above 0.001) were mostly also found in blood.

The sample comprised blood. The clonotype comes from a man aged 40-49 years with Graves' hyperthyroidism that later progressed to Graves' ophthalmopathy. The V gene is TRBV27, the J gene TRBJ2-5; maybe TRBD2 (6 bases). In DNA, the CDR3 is TGTGCCAGCAGAGAACTAGCATCTGAGACCCAGTACTTC. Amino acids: CASRELASETQYF.